This entry lists 28 T cell receptor beta chains sequenced from one sample in a study of CD8+ T cells in alopecia areata. The treatment is: oral pan-JAK inhibitor, 5-10 mg twice daily. cDNA prepared by RNA extraction and subsequent reverse transcription served as the template for sequencing. Using immunoSEQ multiplex PCR, the repertoire was profiled, and TCRdb retains in-frame clones only, with some absent. In the table there are about 180,000 clones, roughly 46% of which are singletons. Specimen: CD8+ T cells sorted from blood, collected around week 54, from a patient treated with tofacitinib. These TCRs come from a human donor with alopecia areata.

This clone showed up just a few times. The genes are TRBV2 and TRBJ1-5; D remains unclear. Germline loops: CDR1 SNHLY, CDR2 FYNNEI. The V end lost 2 bases, the J end lost 0 bases, and 8 bases lay between the germline ends. This CDR3 spans 15 amino acids. The CDR3 loop is CASSESTVSNQPQHF. In DNA, the CDR3 is TGTGCCAGCAGTGAAAGCACCGTTAGCAATCAGCCCCAGCATTTT.

V is TRBV6-4 and J is TRBJ2-3; the D gene is possibly TRBD2 (5 bases). This CDR3 is 16 amino acids long. Germline CDR1 is MRHNA and CDR2 is SNTAGT. V lost 0 bases to trimming and J lost 2 bases, with 12 bases between them. The chain's CDR3 is CASSDSLESSTDTQYF. The CDR3, as DNA: TGTGCCAGCAGTGACTCACTAGAGAGTTCCACAGATACGCAGTATTTT.

This clone was counted between two and nine times. This sample also contains other DNA sequences that code for the same CDR3. The chain joins TRBV29-1 to TRBJ1-1; the D is unclear. The germline V and J ends were trimmed by 1 base and 3 bases, with 6 bases remaining between them. This CDR3 comprises 12 residues. Germline loops: CDR1 SQVTM, CDR2 ANQGSEA. This chain's CDR3 is CSVEGVYTEAFF. The CDR3 DNA reads TGCAGCGTTGAAGGGGTTTACACTGAAGCTTTCTTT.

The rearrangement links TRBV5-1 to TRBJ2-2; D not resolved. V lost 0 bases to trimming and J lost 10 bases, with 19 bases between them. In germline, CDR1 is SGHRS, CDR2 YFSETQ. This CDR3 comprises 16 residues. Here the CDR3 DNA reads TGCGCCAGCAGCTTGGCGAACCAGAAAGGAGTCGCGGAGCTGTTTTTT. It translates to CASSLANQKGVAELFF.

In its sample, this clone was seen a few times. The CDR3 reads CASSSRGNYGYTF. For the CDR3, the DNA is TGTGCCAGCAGTTCCAGGGGGAATTATGGCTACACCTTC. The chain joins TRBV27 to TRBJ1-2; the match to TRBD1 covers 7 bases. Germline V gene sequence: CDR1 MNHEY, CDR2 SMNVEV (reference sequence). Trimming at V came to 4 bases and at J to 5 bases, leaving 4 bases not matched to a gene. The CDR3 has 13 residues.

V usage is TRBV4-1 and J usage is TRBJ2-7, with TRBD2 matching over 8 bases. Germline loops: CDR1 MGHRA, CDR2 YSYEKL. V dropped 4 bases and J dropped 7; count of bases not matched to a gene: 15. The CDR3 consists of 16 residues. The CDR3 DNA sequence: TGCGCCAGCAGCCCCTCTGTTCAGCGGGGGCCTTGGGAGCAGTACTTC. Translated: CASSPSVQRGPWEQYF.

V gene TRBV5-1 combines with J gene TRBJ2-2; the D is unclear. V was pared by 3 bases and J by 6 bases, with 9 bases between. This CDR3 spans 13 amino acids. CDR1 is SGHRS and CDR2 is YFSETQ in the germline V gene. The CDR3 reads CASSSRDPGELFF. CDR3 sequence (DNA): TGCGCCAGCAGCTCCAGAGATCCCGGGGAGCTGTTTTTT.

In this sample, this clone turned up a few times. The chain is built from TRBV29-1 and TRBJ1-1; D may be TRBD1 (5 bases). Deletions cut 4 bases from V and 0 bases from J, with 6 bases between. CDR1 and CDR2 from the germline V gene are SQVTM and ANQGSEA. The CDR3 contains 12 residues. The DNA for the CDR3 is TGCAGCGTTGTGACAGTGAACACTGAAGCTTTCTTT. Protein product: CSVVTVNTEAFF.

The sample holds a few counts of this clone. The J gene is TRBJ1-3, the V gene TRBV5-6, with unresolved D. This CDR3 contains 13 residues. Trimming pared 0 bases from V and 5 bases from J, leaving 6 bases between. CDR1 is SGHDT and CDR2 is YYEEEE in the germline V gene. The DNA of the CDR3 is TGTGCCAGCAGCTTGGACATACGAAACACCATATATTTT. It yields the protein CASSLDIRNTIYF. Variable domain in full (rest from reference TRBV5-6 and TRBJ1-3): DAGVTQSPTHLIKTRGQQVTLRCSPKSGHDTVSWYQQALGQGPQFIFQYYEEEERQRGNFPDRFSGHQFPNYSSELNVNALLLGDSALYLCASSLDIRNTIYFGEGSWLTVV.

The chain recombines TRBV2 with TRBJ1-5; D gene unclear. The V end was cut by 7 bases, the J end by 1 base, with 8 bases between. This CDR3 has 13 residues. The germline gives CDR1 SNHLY, CDR2 FYNNEI. The CDR3 nucleotides are TGTGCCAGCAAAAGTCAGAGCAATCAGCCCCAGCATTTT. Residues: CASKSQSNQPQHF.

This chain joins TRBV25-1 and TRBJ2-7; a weak D match, TRBD1 (5 bases). V dropped 7 bases and J dropped 6 bases, with 16 bases sitting between them. Germline V gene lookup returns CDR1 MGHDK and CDR2 SYGVNS. This CDR3 is built from 13 residues. This chain's CDR3 is CASKSGWSGEQYF. CDR3 bases: TGTGCCAGCAAATCAGGGTGGTCAGGCGAGCAGTACTTC.

This CDR3 reads CASSLDTYEQYF. DNA of the CDR3: TGCGCCAGCAGTTTAGATACCTACGAGCAGTACTTC. The chain combines TRBV5-1 with TRBJ2-7; D ambiguous. Germline V lookup: CDR1 SGHRS, CDR2 YFSETQ. CDR3 length: 12 residues. Trimming removed 5 bases at V and 2 bases at J, with 8 bases between.

The rearrangement joins TRBV11-2 to TRBJ1-2; D unresolved. Germline loops: CDR1 SGHAT, CDR2 FQNNGV. Trimming took off 1 base at V and 0 bases at J, with 9 bases between the two ends. CDR3 length: 15 residues. The CDR3 sequence is CASSLGPAANYGYTF. CDR3 bases: TGTGCCAGCAGCTTAGGGCCAGCCGCTAACTATGGCTACACCTTC.

The chain employs TRBV29-1 and TRBJ2-1, with 8 nucleotides matching TRBD1. V was pared by 2 bases and J by 5 bases, with 5 bases of the junction left unmatched. The CDR3 sequence is 14 residues long. Germline V gives CDR1 SQVTM, CDR2 ANQGSEA. The CDR3 loop is CSVERQGFDNEQFF. CDR3 nucleotide sequence: TGCAGCGTTGAACGACAGGGGTTCGACAATGAGCAGTTCTTC.

The rearrangement uses TRBV14 and TRBJ2-1, with D unresolved. There are 15 residues in the CDR3. Germline V lookup: CDR1 SGHDN, CDR2 FVKESK. V shed 0 bases and J shed 5 bases, with 11 bases lying between them. CDR3 sequence (DNA): TGTGCCAGCAGCCAAGAACTTACGTATAACAATGAGCAGTTCTTC. Translated, it gives CASSQELTYNNEQFF.

The count of this clone is one. The chain employs TRBV7-8 and TRBJ2-7; no definite D call. V was cut by 3 bases and J by 4 bases, with 7 bases left in between. This CDR3 spans 12 amino acids. Germline V lookup: CDR1 SGHVS, CDR2 FQNEAQ. The CDR3 spells CASSFLAYEQYF. The DNA for the CDR3 is TGTGCCAGCAGCTTTTTGGCATACGAGCAGTACTTC.

The chain combines TRBV4-1 with TRBJ2-5; 7 nucleotides align to TRBD2. The CDR3 is made up of 17 amino acids. The germline V gene has CDR1 MGHRA and CDR2 YSYEKL. Trimming took 1 base from V and 1 from J; bases not matched to a gene: 9. The CDR3 reads CASSQGYGGSSQETQYF. DNA of the CDR3: TGCGCCAGCAGCCAAGGGTACGGCGGGAGTAGCCAAGAGACCCAGTACTTC.

About this clone: Since the CDR3 does not end with the conserved phenylalanine or tryptophan, this likely comes from a read error. The DNA is left out, because the CDR3 cannot be placed on it with certainty; the CDR3 is given as TCRdb lists it. V and J are TRBV2 and TRBJ1-1; the table's TRBD1 call for D was not verified on the DNA. The CDR3 length equals 11 residues, ends included. Germline V gene lookup returns CDR1 SNHLY and CDR2 FYNNEI. The CDR3 sequence is CASSQETGGHP.

The genes are TRBV7-2 and TRBJ2-7; D remains ambiguous. This CDR3 spans 11 amino acids. Germline-derived CDR1 and CDR2 are SGHTA and FQGNSA. V was clipped by 8 bases and J by 2 bases, with 7 bases between them. CDR3 nucleotides: TGTGCCAGCGGCAGTCCCTACGAGCAGTACTTC. Translating gives CASGSPYEQYF.

The chain has TRBV9 and TRBJ2-2; 10 bases align to TRBD1. Germline lookup yields CDR1 SGDLS and CDR2 YYNGEE. V shed 2 bases and J 7 bases; nucleotides not matched to a gene: 5. The CDR3 extends over 15 amino acids. CDR3 residues: CASSVRQGAGGELFF. In DNA, the CDR3 is TGTGCCAGCAGCGTCCGACAGGGGGCGGGCGGGGAGCTGTTTTTT.

This clone was seen a handful of times. The CDR3: CSVEGFQSTGRNEQFF. The CDR3 bases are TGCAGCGTTGAAGGGTTTCAGTCGACAGGGAGGAATGAGCAGTTCTTC. The V and J genes are TRBV29-1 and TRBJ2-1; a weak D match, TRBD1 (7 bases). CDR3 length: 16 residues. Looked up from germline, CDR1 is SQVTM and CDR2 is ANQGSEA. The V and J ends lost 1 base and 7 bases respectively, with 20 bases between them.

This chain uses TRBV4-2 with TRBJ1-1, with a weak D call TRBD1 (5 bases). Germline CDR1 and CDR2: LGHNA and YNFKEQ. V lost 4 bases and J lost 5, with 11 bases in between. This CDR3 region has 13 residues. Here the CDR3 DNA reads TGTGCCAGCAGCCCTCACGGGGGGACTGAAGCTTTCTTT. Encoded protein: CASSPHGGTEAFF.

A note on this clone: Other DNA sequences in this sample translate to the same CDR3. V usage is TRBV5-6 and J usage is TRBJ1-5; TRBD1 might be the D (5 bases). V was shortened by 2 bases and J by 3 bases, with 9 bases between the two germline ends. This CDR3 has 14 residues. CDR1 is SGHDT and CDR2 is YYEEEE in the germline V gene. In DNA, the CDR3 is TGTGCCAGCAGCTTAGGAGGGGCCAATCAGCCCCAGCATTTT. It is translated as CASSLGGANQPQHF. Full variable domain (missing parts from reference TRBV5-6 and TRBJ1-5): DAGVTQSPTHLIKTRGQQVTLRCSPKSGHDTVSWYQQALGQGPQFIFQYYEEEERQRGNFPDRFSGHQFPNYSSELNVNALLLGDSALYLCASSLGGANQPQHFGDGTRLSIL.

This clone was counted only a few times. The chain is built from TRBV7-2 and TRBJ2-5; 7 bases are a match to TRBD2. Germline V lookup: CDR1 SGHTA, CDR2 FQGNSA. The CDR3 runs to 15 residues. The V segment lost 6 bases and the J segment 0 bases; nucleotides outside the gene matches: 7. DNA for the CDR3: TGTGCCAGCAGGAAGCGGGGAAGGTACCAAGAGACCCAGTACTTC. Its translation is CASRKRGRYQETQYF.

This chain connects TRBV7-6 to TRBJ2-1, with a possible D match to TRBD2 (6 bases). The CDR3 loop spans 16 amino acids. V was clipped by 0 bases and J by 4 bases, with 13 bases between them. Germline lookup yields CDR1 SGHVS and CDR2 FNYEAQ. DNA for the CDR3: TGTGCCAGCAGCTTAGCGCGGGGATCTGCGTACAATGAGCAGTTCTTC. Amino acid sequence: CASSLARGSAYNEQFF.

The sample holds a few counts of this clone. The rearrangement joins TRBV11-2 to TRBJ1-2; D is unresolved. This CDR3 is built from 14 residues. Trimming stripped 2 bases from V and 5 bases from J, with 12 bases between. Germline-derived CDR1 and CDR2 are SGHAT and FQNNGV. The CDR3 nucleotides are TGTGCCAGCAGCTTAAGGGCAGACCATTATGGCTACACCTTC. Protein sequence: CASSLRADHYGYTF.

In this sample, this clone turned up a few times. The CDR3 nucleotides are TGTGCCAGTAGCCTCGACAGGGAAAGCAATCAGCCCCAGCATTTT. As protein: CASSLDRESNQPQHF. The chain employs TRBV19 and TRBJ1-5; TRBD1 agrees at 7 bases. This CDR3 has 15 residues. Germline CDR1 and CDR2: LNHDA and SQIVND (reference sequence). The J segment lost 1 base and the V segment lost 6 bases, leaving 6 bases of the junction unmatched.

This clone was seen a handful of times. Distinct nucleotide sequences in the sample also encode this CDR3. V gene TRBV15 combines with J gene TRBJ1-2; maybe TRBD1 (5 bases). The CDR3 contains 15 residues. With 0 bases removed from V and 2 bases from J, the gap between germline ends came to 10 bases. Per the germline V gene, CDR1 is LNHNV and CDR2 is YYDKDF (reference sequence). CDR3 sequence (DNA): TGTGCCACCAGCAGAGAGGGGACGGGGAACTATGGCTACACCTTC. It encodes CATSREGTGNYGYTF.